This T cell receptor beta chain was obtained from a study of blood T cell repertoires in COVID-19. Study-wide context: The study drew acute and convalescent COVID-19 samples from the United States, Italy and Spain.

This CDR3 spans 15 amino acids. Germline V gene lookup returns CDR1 MGHRA and CDR2 YSYEKL. The V end lost 0 bases, the J end lost 0 bases, and 8 bases lay between the germline ends. Profiling relied on immunoSEQ multiplex PCR, and the TCRdb table lists in-frame clones only, not all of them. The sample includes more than 50,000 clones, 88% of them seen just once. This clonotype was sampled from a human donor in a cohort sampled during active COVID-19. The gene calls are TRBV4-1 and TRBJ1-2; no clear D. Sequencing was carried out using peripheral blood. The DNA of the CDR3 is TGCGCCAGCAGCCAAGAGGCAAATTCTAACTATGGCTACACCTTC. Protein sequence: CASSQEANSNYGYTF.